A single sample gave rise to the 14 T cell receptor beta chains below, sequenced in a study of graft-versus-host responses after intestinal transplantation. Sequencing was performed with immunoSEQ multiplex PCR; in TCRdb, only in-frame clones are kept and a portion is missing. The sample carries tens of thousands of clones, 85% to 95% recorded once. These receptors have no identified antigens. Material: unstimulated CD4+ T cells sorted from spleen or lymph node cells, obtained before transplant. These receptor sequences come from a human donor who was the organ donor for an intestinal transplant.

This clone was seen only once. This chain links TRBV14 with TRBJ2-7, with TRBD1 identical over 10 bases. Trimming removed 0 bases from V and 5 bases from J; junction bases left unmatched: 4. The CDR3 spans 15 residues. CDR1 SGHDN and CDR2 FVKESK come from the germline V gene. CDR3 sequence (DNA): TGTGCCAGCAGCCAAGACCGGGACAGGGGCAACGAGCAGTACTTC. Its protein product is CASSQDRDRGNEQYF.

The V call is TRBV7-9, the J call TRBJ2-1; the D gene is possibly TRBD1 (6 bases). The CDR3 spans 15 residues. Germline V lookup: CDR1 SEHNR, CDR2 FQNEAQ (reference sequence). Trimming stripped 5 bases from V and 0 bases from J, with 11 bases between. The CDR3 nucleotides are TGTGCCAGCAGCCCGGGACAAATCTCCTACAATGAGCAGTTCTTC. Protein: CASSPGQISYNEQFF.

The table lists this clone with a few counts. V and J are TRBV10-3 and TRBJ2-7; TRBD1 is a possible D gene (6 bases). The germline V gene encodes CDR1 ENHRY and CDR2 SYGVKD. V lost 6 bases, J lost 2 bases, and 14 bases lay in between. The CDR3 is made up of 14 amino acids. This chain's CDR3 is CAISRTEITYEQYF. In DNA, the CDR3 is TGTGCCATCAGCCGGACAGAGATTACCTACGAGCAGTACTTC.

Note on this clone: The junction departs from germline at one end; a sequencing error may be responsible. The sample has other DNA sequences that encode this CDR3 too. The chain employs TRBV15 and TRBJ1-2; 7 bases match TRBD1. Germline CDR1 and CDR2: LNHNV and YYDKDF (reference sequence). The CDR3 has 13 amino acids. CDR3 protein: CATRRTGSNGYTF. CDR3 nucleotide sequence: TGTGCTACCAGAAGGACAGGCAGTAATGGCTACACCTTC.

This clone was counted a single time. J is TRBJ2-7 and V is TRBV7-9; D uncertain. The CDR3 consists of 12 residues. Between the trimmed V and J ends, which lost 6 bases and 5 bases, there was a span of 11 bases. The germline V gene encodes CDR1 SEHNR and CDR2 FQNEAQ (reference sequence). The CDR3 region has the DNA TGTGCCAGCAGTCAAAAAGGGAACGAGCAGTACTTC. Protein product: CASSQKGNEQYF.

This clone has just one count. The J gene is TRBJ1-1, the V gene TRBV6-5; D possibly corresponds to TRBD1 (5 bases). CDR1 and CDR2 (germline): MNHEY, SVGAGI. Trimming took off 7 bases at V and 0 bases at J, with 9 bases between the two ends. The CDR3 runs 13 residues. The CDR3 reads CASMRQMNTEAFF. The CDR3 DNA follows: TGTGCCAGCATGAGACAGATGAACACTGAAGCTTTCTTT.

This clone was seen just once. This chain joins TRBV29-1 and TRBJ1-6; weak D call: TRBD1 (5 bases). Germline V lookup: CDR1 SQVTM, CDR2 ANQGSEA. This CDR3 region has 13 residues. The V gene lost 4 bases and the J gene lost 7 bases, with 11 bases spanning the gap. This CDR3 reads CSVGQGVNSPLHF. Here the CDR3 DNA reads TGCAGCGTTGGGCAGGGCGTGAATTCACCCCTCCACTTT. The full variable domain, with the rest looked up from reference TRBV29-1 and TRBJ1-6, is SAVISQKPSRDICQRGTSLTIQCQVDSQVTMMFWYRQQPGQSLTLIATANQGSEATYESGFVIDKFPISRPNLTFSTLTVSNMSPEDSSIYLCSVGQGVNSPLHFGNGTRLTVT.

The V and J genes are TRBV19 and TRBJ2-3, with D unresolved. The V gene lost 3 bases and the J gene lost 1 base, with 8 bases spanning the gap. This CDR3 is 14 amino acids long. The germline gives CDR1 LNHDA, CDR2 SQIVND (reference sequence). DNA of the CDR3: TGTGCCAGTAGTATCTCCCTCCGCACAGATACGCAGTATTTT. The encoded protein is CASSISLRTDTQYF.

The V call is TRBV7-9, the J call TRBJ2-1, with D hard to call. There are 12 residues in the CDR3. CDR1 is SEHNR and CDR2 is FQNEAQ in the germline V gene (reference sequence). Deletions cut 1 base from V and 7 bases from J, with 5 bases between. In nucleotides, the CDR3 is TGTGCCAGCAGCTTAGTTGGGAATGAGCAGTTCTTC. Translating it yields CASSLVGNEQFF.

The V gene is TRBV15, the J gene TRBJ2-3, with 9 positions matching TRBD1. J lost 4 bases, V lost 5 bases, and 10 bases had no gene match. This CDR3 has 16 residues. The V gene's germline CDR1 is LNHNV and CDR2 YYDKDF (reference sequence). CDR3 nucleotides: TGTGCCACCAGCGAAGTCCCGGGACAGGGCGCAGATACGCAGTATTTT. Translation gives CATSEVPGQGADTQYF.

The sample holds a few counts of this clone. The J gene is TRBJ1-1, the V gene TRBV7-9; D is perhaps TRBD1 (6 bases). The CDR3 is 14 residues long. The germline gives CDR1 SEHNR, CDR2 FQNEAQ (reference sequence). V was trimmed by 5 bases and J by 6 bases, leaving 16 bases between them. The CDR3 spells CASSPTGLGAEAFF. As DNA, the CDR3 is TGTGCCAGCAGCCCCACAGGGTTAGGGGCTGAAGCTTTCTTT.

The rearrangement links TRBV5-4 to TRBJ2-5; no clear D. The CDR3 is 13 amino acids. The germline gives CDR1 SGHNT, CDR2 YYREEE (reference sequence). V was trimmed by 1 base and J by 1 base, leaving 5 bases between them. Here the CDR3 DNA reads TGTGCCAGCAGCTTGTGGATCCAAGAGACCCAGTACTTC. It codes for CASSLWIQETQYF.

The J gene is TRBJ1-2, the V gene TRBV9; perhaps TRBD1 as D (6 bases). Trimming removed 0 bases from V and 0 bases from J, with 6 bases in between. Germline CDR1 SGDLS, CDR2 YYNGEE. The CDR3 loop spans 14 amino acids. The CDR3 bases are TGTGCCAGCAGCGTAGACAGGGCTAACTATGGCTACACCTTC. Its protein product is CASSVDRANYGYTF.

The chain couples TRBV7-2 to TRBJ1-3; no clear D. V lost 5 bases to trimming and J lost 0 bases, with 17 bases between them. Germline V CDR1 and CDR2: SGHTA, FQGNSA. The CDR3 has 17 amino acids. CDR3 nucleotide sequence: TGTGCCAGCAGCCCGGTGCGACTGGGGAGCTCTGGAAACACCATATATTTT. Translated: CASSPVRLGSSGNTIYF.